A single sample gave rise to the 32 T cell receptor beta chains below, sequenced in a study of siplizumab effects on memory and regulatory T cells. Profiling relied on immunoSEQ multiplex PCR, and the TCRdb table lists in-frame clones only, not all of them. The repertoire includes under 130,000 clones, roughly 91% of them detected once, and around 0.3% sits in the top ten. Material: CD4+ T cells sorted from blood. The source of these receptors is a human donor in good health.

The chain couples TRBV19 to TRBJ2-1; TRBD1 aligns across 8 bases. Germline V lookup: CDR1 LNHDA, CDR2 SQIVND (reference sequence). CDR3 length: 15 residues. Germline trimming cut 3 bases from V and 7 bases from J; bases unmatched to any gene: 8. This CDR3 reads CASSMRQGARNEQFF. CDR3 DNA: TGTGCCAGTAGTATGAGGCAGGGGGCCAGGAATGAGCAGTTCTTC. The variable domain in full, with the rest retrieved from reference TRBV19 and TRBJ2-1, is DGGITQSPKYLFRKEGQNVTLSCEQNLNHDAMYWYRQDPGQGLRLIYYSQIVNDFQKGDIAEGYSVSREKKESFPLTVTSAQKNPTAFYLCASSMRQGARNEQFFGPGTRLTVL.

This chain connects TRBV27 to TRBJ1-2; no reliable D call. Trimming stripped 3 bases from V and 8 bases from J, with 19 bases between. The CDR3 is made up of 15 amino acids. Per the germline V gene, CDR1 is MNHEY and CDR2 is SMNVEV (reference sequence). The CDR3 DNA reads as TGTGCCAGCAGTTTGGGCAGCTACAACTTCGGGGGCTACACCTTC. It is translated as CASSLGSYNFGGYTF.

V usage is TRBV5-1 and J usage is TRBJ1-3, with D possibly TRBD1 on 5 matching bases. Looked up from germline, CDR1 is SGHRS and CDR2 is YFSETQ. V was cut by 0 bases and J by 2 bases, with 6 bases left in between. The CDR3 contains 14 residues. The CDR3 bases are TGCGCCAGCAGCTTGGGGACACCTGGAAACACCATATATTTT. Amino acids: CASSLGTPGNTIYF.

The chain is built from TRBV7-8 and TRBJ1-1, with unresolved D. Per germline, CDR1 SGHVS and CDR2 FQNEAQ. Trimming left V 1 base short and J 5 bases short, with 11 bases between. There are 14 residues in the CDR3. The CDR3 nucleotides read TGTGCCAGCAGCTTAGGTTCCGGGAGTACTGAAGCTTTCTTT. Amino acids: CASSLGSGSTEAFF.

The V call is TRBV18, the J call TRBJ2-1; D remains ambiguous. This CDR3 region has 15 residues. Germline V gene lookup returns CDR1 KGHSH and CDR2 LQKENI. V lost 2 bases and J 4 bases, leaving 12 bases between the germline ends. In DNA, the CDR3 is TGTGCCAGCTCACCATCTCAGGACGGGTACAATGAGCAGTTCTTC. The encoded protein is CASSPSQDGYNEQFF.

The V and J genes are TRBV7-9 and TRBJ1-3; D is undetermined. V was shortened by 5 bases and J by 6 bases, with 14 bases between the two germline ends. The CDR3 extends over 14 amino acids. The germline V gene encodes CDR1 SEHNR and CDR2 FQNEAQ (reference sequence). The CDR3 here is CASSLGAVPNTIYF. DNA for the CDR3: TGTGCCAGCAGCCTGGGTGCCGTACCAAACACCATATATTTT.

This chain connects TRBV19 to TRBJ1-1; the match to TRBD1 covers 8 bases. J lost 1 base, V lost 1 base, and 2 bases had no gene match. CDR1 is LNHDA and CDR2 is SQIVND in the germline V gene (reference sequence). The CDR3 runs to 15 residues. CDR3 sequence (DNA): TGTGCCAGTAGTATAGCAACAGGGGGGAACACTGAAGCTTTCTTT. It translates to CASSIATGGNTEAFF.

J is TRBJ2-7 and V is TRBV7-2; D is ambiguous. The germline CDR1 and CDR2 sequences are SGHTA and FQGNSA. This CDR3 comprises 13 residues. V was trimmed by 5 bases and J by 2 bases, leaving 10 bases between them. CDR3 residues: CASSPYGPYEQYF. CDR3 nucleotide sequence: TGTGCCAGCAGCCCGTACGGACCCTACGAGCAGTACTTC.

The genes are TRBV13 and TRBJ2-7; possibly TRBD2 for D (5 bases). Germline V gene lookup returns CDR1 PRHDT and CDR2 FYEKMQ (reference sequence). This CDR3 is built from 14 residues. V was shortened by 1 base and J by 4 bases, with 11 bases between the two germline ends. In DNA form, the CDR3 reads TGTGCCAGCAGCTTAGCAGGAGCGGTTTACGAGCAGTACTTC. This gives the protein CASSLAGAVYEQYF.

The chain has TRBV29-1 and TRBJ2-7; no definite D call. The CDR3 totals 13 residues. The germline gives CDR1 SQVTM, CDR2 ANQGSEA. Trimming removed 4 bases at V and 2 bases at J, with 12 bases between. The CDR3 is CSVGASGAYEQYF. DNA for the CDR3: TGCAGCGTTGGAGCCTCAGGTGCCTACGAGCAGTACTTC.

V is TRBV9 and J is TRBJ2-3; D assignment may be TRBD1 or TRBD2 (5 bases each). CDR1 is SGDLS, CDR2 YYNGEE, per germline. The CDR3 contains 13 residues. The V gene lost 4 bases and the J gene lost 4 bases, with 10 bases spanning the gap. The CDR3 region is CASSSGASDTQYF. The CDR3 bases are TGTGCCAGCAGCTCCGGGGCTTCAGATACGCAGTATTTT.

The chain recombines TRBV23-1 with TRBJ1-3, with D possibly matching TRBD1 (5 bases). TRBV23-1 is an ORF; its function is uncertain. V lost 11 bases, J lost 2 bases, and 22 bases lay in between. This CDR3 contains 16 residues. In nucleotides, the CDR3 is TGCGCCGCTAAGGGGCGGGGGGAAGGGCCTGGAAACACCATATATTTT. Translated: CAAKGRGEGPGNTIYF.

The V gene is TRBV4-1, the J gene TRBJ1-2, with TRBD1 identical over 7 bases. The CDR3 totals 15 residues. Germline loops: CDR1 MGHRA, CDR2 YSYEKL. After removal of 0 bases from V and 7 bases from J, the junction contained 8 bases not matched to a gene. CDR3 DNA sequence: TGCGCCAGCAGCCAAGAGCTTACGACAGGGCGTGGCTACACCTTC. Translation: CASSQELTTGRGYTF.

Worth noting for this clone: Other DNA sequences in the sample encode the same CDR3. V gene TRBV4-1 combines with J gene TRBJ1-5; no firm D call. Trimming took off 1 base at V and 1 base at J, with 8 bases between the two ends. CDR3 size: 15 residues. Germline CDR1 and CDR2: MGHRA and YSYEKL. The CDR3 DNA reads TGCGCCAGCAGCCAAGTTCTGTACAGCAATCAGCCCCAGCATTTT. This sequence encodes CASSQVLYSNQPQHF.

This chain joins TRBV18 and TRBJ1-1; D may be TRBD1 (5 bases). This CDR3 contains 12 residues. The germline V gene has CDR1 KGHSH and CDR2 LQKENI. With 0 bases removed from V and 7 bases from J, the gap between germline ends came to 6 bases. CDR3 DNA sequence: TGTGCCAGCTCACCACCACAGGTTGAAGCTTTCTTT. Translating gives CASSPPQVEAFF.

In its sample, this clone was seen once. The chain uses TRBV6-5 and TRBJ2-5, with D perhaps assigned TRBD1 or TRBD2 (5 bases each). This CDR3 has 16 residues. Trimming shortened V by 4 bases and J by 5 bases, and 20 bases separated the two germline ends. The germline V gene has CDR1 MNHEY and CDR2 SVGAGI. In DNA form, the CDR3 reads TGTGCCAGCAGTTTGGGGACCGGGGTGGTAGGGGAGACCCAGTACTTC. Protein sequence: CASSLGTGVVGETQYF.

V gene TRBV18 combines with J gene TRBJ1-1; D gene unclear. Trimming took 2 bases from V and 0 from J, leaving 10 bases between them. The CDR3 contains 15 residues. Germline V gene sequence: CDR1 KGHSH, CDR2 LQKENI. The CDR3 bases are TGTGCCAGCTCACCAAAGGCAGACATGAACACTGAAGCTTTCTTT. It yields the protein CASSPKADMNTEAFF.

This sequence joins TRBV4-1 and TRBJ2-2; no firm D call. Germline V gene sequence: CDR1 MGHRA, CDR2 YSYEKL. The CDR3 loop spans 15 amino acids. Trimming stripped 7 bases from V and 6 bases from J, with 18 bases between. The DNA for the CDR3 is TGCGCCAGCATGCAGGCATCGTTCCCCGCCGGGGAGCTGTTTTTT. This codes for CASMQASFPAGELFF.

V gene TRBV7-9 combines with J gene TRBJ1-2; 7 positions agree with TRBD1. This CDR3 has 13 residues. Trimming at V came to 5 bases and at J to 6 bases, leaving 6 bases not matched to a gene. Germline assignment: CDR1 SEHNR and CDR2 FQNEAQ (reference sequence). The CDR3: CASSRDSYDGYTF. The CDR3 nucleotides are TGTGCCAGCAGCCGGGACAGTTACGATGGCTACACCTTC.

For the CDR3, the DNA is TGTGCCACCAGCAGAAGGGGGCCAGATACGCAGTATTTT. This gives the protein CATSRRGPDTQYF. The chain employs TRBV15 and TRBJ2-3; 7 bases align to TRBD1. CDR1 and CDR2 from the germline V gene are LNHNV and YYDKDF (reference sequence). The CDR3 consists of 13 residues. Trimming took 2 bases from V and 4 from J; bases not matched to a gene: 0.

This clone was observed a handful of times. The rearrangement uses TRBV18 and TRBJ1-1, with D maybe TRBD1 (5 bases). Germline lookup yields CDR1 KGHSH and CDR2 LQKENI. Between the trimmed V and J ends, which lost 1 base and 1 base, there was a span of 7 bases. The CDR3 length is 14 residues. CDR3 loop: CASSPLQENTEAFF. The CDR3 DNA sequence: TGTGCCAGCTCACCACTACAGGAGAACACTGAAGCTTTCTTT.

The CDR3 DNA follows: TGTGCCAGCACTCCACGGGAGGCTTTCGCCTCTGGGGCCAACGTCCTGACTTTC. Encoded protein: CASTPREAFASGANVLTF. The V gene is TRBV2, the J gene TRBJ2-6; 7 nucleotides agree with TRBD2. V trimming: 7 bases; J trimming: 0 bases; junction bases outside the gene matches: 12. This CDR3 has 18 residues. Germline-derived CDR1 and CDR2 are SNHLY and FYNNEI.

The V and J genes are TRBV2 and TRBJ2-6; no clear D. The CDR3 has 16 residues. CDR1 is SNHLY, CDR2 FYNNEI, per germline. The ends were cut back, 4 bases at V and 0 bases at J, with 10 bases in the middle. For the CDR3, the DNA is TGTGCCAGCAGTGTAATAATCGGCTCTGGGGCCAACGTCCTGACTTTC. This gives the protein CASSVIIGSGANVLTF.

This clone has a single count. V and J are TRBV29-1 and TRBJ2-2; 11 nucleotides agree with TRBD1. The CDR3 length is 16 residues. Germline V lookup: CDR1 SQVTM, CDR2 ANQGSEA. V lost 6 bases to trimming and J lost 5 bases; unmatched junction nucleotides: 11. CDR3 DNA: TGCAGCGTGTCCCCTGGTGGGACAGGGGGTACCGGGGAGCTGTTTTTT. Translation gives CSVSPGGTGGTGELFF.

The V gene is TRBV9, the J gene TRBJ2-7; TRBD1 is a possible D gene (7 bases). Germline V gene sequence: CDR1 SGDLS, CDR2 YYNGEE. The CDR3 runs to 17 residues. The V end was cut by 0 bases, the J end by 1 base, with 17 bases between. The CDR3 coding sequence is TGTGCCAGCAGCGTAGCCCCTACAGGGGCGGGGTCCTACGAGCAGTACTTC. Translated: CASSVAPTGAGSYEQYF.

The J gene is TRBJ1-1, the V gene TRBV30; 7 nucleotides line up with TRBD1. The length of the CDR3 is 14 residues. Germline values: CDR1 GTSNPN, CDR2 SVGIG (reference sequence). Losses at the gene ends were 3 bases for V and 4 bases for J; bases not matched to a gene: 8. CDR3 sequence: CAWRSEQGITEAFF. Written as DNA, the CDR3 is TGTGCCTGGAGAAGTGAACAGGGGATCACTGAAGCTTTCTTT.

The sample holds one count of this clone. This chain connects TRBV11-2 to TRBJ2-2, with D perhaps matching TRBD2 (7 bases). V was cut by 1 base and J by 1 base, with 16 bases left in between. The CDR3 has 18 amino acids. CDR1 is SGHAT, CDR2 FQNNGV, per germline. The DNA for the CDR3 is TGTGCCAGCAGCTTAGTAAGGGGGGGGCGGGGGAACACCGGGGAGCTGTTTTTT. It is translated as CASSLVRGGRGNTGELFF.

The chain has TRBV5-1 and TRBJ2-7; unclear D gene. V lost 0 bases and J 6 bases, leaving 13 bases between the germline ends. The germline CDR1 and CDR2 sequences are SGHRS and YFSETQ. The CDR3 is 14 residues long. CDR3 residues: CASSLVTGTGEQYF. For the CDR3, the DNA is TGCGCCAGCAGCTTGGTAACGGGCACGGGCGAGCAGTACTTC.

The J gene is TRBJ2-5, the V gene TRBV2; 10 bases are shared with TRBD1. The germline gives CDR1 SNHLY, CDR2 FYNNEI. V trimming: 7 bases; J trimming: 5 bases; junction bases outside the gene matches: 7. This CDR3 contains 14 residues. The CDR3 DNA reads TGTGCCAGCACCGGGACAGGGGAGCGCGAGACCCAGTACTTC. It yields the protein CASTGTGERETQYF.

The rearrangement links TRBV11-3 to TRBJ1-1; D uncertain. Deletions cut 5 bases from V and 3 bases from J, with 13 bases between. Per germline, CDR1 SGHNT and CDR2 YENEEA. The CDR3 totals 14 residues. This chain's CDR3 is CASSPRGADTEAFF. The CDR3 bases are TGTGCCAGCAGCCCCCGTGGTGCCGACACTGAAGCTTTCTTT.

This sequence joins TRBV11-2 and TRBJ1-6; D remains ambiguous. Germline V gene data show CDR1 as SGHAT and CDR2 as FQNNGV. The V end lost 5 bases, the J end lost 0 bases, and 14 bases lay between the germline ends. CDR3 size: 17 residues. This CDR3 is CASSPRTGSSYNSPLHF. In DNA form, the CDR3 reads TGTGCCAGCAGCCCGAGGACGGGGAGCTCCTATAATTCACCCCTCCACTTT.

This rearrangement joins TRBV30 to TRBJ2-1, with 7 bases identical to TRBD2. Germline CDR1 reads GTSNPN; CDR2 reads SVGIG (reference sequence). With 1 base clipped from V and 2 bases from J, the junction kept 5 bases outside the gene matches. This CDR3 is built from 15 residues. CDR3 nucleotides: TGTGCCTGGAGTGCGGGGCTAGCGGCCTACAATGAGCAGTTCTTC. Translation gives CAWSAGLAAYNEQFF.